One and the same sample provided the 20 T cell receptor beta chains below, sequenced in a study of radiation and T cells in renal cell carcinoma. The sample's time point: blood 2 weeks post-SBRT. The treatment here: 15 Gy SBRT to primary tumor, nephrectomy 4 weeks later. Only in-frame clones appear in the TCRdb table, and some are missing; sequencing was by immunoSEQ multiplex PCR. Among under 150,000 clones listed, about 81% were seen once. The sample was blood, taken from a patient whose treatment included radiotherapy and nephrectomy. The source of these receptors is a woman aged 55-69 years with renal cell carcinoma.

The rearrangement uses TRBV27 and TRBJ2-5; 8 positions agree with TRBD1. Per germline, CDR1 MNHEY and CDR2 SMNVEV (reference sequence). The CDR3 covers 14 residues. Trimming removed 5 bases from V and 3 bases from J; junction bases left unmatched: 5. CDR3 residues: CASSPGGFEETQYF. The CDR3 region has the DNA TGTGCCAGCAGTCCAGGGGGCTTTGAAGAGACCCAGTACTTC.

This chain links TRBV9 with TRBJ2-5; 8 nucleotides line up with TRBD2. With 4 bases clipped from V and 2 bases from J, the junction kept 10 bases outside the gene matches. The V gene's germline CDR1 is SGDLS and CDR2 YYNGEE. This CDR3 has 16 residues. The CDR3 DNA reads TGTGCCAGCAGCACCGGACTAGCTGACCTTCAAGAGACCCAGTACTTC. Residues: CASSTGLADLQETQYF.

The genes are TRBV29-1 and TRBJ2-5, with a weak D call TRBD2 (6 bases). The CDR3 length is 12 residues. Germline CDR1 reads SQVTM; CDR2 reads ANQGSEA. V dropped 7 bases and J dropped 5 bases, with 14 bases sitting between them. The DNA for the CDR3 is TGCAGCGCCTCCGGAGGGGTTGAGACCCAGTACTTC. Protein sequence: CSASGGVETQYF.

V gene TRBV19 combines with J gene TRBJ2-2; no clear D gene. The germline V gene encodes CDR1 LNHDA and CDR2 SQIVND (reference sequence). The CDR3 sequence is 14 residues long. V gave up 5 bases and J gave up 3 bases, with 10 bases separating them. CDR3 in amino acids: CASSLTQDTGELFF. The CDR3 DNA reads as TGTGCCAGTAGTCTAACCCAGGACACCGGGGAGCTGTTTTTT.

The chain recombines TRBV4-1 with TRBJ2-5; D perhaps matches TRBD1 (5 bases). The CDR3 has 13 residues. Germline V gene lookup returns CDR1 MGHRA and CDR2 YSYEKL. The germline V and J ends were trimmed by 4 bases and 5 bases, with 11 bases remaining between them. Here the CDR3 reads CASSPIQEETQYF. The CDR3, as DNA: TGCGCCAGCAGCCCTATACAGGAGGAGACCCAGTACTTC.

The V call is TRBV5-1, the J call TRBJ2-3; no definite D call. The CDR3 runs 16 residues. V was cut by 0 bases and J by 2 bases, with 13 bases left in between. Per the germline V gene, CDR1 is SGHRS and CDR2 is YFSETQ. CDR3 amino acids: CASSLDGFTHTDTQYF. The CDR3 DNA reads as TGCGCCAGCAGCTTGGACGGTTTCACCCACACAGATACGCAGTATTTT. Looking up the rest from reference TRBV5-1 and TRBJ2-3 gives the full variable domain: KAGVTQTPRYLIKTRGQQVTLSCSPISGHRSVSWYQQTPGQGLQFLFEYFSETQRNKGNFPGRFSGRQFSNSRSEMNVSTLELGDSALYLCASSLDGFTHTDTQYFGPGTRLTVL.

V gene TRBV28 combines with J gene TRBJ2-5; D ambiguous. Trimming stripped 8 bases from V and 7 bases from J, with 17 bases between. CDR1 is MDHEN and CDR2 is SYDVKM in the germline V gene. The CDR3 extends over 13 amino acids. The CDR3 DNA follows: TGTGCCAGCGATACCTGGGGTCTTGGGACCCAGTACTTC. The encoded protein is CASDTWGLGTQYF.

The J gene is TRBJ2-1, the V gene TRBV11-3; a weak D match, TRBD2 (6 bases). In germline, CDR1 is SGHNT, CDR2 YENEEA. V was trimmed by 0 bases and J by 3 bases, leaving 6 bases between them. The CDR3 covers 14 residues. The CDR3 DNA follows: TGTGCCAGCAGCTTAGACGGGGGCTACAATGAGCAGTTCTTC. This codes for CASSLDGGYNEQFF.

V and J are TRBV6-5 and TRBJ1-3; the D is unclear. The CDR3 totals 14 residues. Deletions cut 0 bases from V and 5 bases from J, with 8 bases between. Germline V lookup: CDR1 MNHEY, CDR2 SVGAGI. The CDR3 nucleotides are TGTGCCAGCAGTTACTCGGGCAGGAGAAACACCATATATTTT. Protein product: CASSYSGRRNTIYF.

This clone is a singleton in its sample. CDR3 in DNA: TGTGCCAGTAGTATGGATACCCTGAACACTGAAGCTTTCTTT. Translated: CASSMDTLNTEAFF. The chain links TRBV19 to TRBJ1-1, with D uncertain. Germline V gene lookup returns CDR1 LNHDA and CDR2 SQIVND (reference sequence). V lost 3 bases and J lost 0, with 8 bases in between. The CDR3 is 14 residues long.

The CDR3 loop reads CASSLGTVNNEQFF. Here the CDR3 DNA reads TGTGCCAGCAGCCTCGGGACAGTAAACAATGAGCAGTTCTTC. The gene calls are TRBV5-5 and TRBJ2-1; the match to TRBD1 covers 7 bases. The germline V gene has CDR1 SGHKS and CDR2 YYEKEE (reference sequence). The CDR3 sequence is 14 residues long. J gave up 5 bases and V 4 bases, and 6 bases lay outside the gene matches.

The CDR3 is CATGLFMGTQYF. CDR3 bases: TGTGCCACAGGGCTTTTTATGGGGACCCAGTACTTC. The V gene is TRBV27, the J gene TRBJ2-5; possibly TRBD1 for D (5 bases). Per the germline V gene, CDR1 is MNHEY and CDR2 is SMNVEV (reference sequence). V gave up 10 bases and J gave up 7 bases, with 16 bases separating them. This CDR3 is built from 12 residues.

Worth noting for this clone: This sample also contains other DNA sequences that code for the same CDR3. The J gene is TRBJ1-5, the V gene TRBV6-1, with no clear D. V lost 3 bases to trimming and J lost 5 bases, with 11 bases between them. In germline, CDR1 is MNHNS, CDR2 SASEGT. This CDR3 is 14 amino acids long. For the CDR3, the DNA is TGTGCCAGCAGTGAGACGCGGGGATATCAGCCCCAGCATTTT. Translated: CASSETRGYQPQHF.

This sequence joins TRBV10-3 and TRBJ2-1, with 11 bases fitting TRBD2. CDR1 is ENHRY and CDR2 is SYGVKD in the germline V gene. The V segment lost 4 bases and the J segment 5 bases; nucleotides outside the gene matches: 1. CDR3 length: 14 residues. CDR3 nucleotides: TGTGCCATCAGTGGGGGACTAGCGGACAATGAGCAGTTCTTC. Protein sequence: CAISGGLADNEQFF.

The chain is built from TRBV19 and TRBJ1-3; no clear D gene. The CDR3 runs 14 residues. The ends were cut back, 3 bases at V and 1 base at J, with 7 bases in the middle. The germline CDR1 and CDR2 sequences are LNHDA and SQIVND (reference sequence). DNA for the CDR3: TGTGCCAGTAGTATGGCCGTTTCTGGAAACACCATATATTTT. The encoded protein is CASSMAVSGNTIYF. Using reference TRBV19 and TRBJ1-3 for the parts outside the CDR3, the full variable domain is DGGITQSPKYLFRKEGQNVTLSCEQNLNHDAMYWYRQDPGQGLRLIYYSQIVNDFQKGDIAEGYSVSREKKESFPLTVTSAQKNPTAFYLCASSMAVSGNTIYFGEGSWLTVV.

CDR3 residues: CAALRTDTQYF. The CDR3 region has the DNA TGTGCCGCCCTGAGGACAGATACGCAGTATTTT. The chain has TRBV6-1 and TRBJ2-3; no clear D. CDR1 is MNHNS and CDR2 is SASEGT in the germline V gene. The V end was cut by 11 bases, the J end by 3 bases, with 9 bases between. CDR3 length: 11 residues.

This chain connects TRBV18 to TRBJ1-1, with 7 bases lining up with TRBD1. The CDR3 is 17 residues long. The germline CDR1 and CDR2 sequences are KGHSH and LQKENI. Losses at the gene ends were 1 base for V and 4 bases for J; bases not matched to a gene: 12. CDR3 amino acids: CASSPLLTQGDGTEAFF. The CDR3 DNA follows: TGTGCCAGCTCACCACTCCTGACGCAGGGGGACGGCACTGAAGCTTTCTTT.

V is TRBV7-2 and J is TRBJ1-2; 7 bases fit TRBD1. The CDR3 totals 14 residues. V dropped 2 bases and J dropped 8; count of bases not matched to a gene: 8. Germline-derived CDR1 and CDR2 are SGHTA and FQGNSA. The CDR3, as DNA: TGTGCCAGCAGCTTAAGGTTCACAGGGGAAGGCTACACCTTC. It specifies CASSLRFTGEGYTF.

The table lists this clone with a count of one. The CDR3 spells CASSPDKSTDTQYF. The CDR3 DNA is TGTGCCAGTAGCCCGGACAAGAGCACAGATACGCAGTATTTT. The chain is built from TRBV19 and TRBJ2-3; tentatively, D is TRBD1 (5 bases). The CDR3 contains 14 residues. Trimming removed 6 bases at V and 0 bases at J, with 10 bases between. CDR1 is LNHDA, CDR2 SQIVND, per germline (reference sequence).

The V gene is TRBV25-1, the J gene TRBJ2-5; perhaps D is TRBD1 or TRBD2 (5 bases each). The J call may not be correct, given that the DNA end is closer to TRBJ2-7. CDR1 and CDR2 from the germline V gene are MGHDK and SYGVNS. The CDR3 extends over 14 amino acids. CDR3: CASSEGPIWGEQYF. In nucleotides, the CDR3 is TGTGCCAGCAGTGAGGGACCGATTTGGGGCGAGCAGTACTTC.